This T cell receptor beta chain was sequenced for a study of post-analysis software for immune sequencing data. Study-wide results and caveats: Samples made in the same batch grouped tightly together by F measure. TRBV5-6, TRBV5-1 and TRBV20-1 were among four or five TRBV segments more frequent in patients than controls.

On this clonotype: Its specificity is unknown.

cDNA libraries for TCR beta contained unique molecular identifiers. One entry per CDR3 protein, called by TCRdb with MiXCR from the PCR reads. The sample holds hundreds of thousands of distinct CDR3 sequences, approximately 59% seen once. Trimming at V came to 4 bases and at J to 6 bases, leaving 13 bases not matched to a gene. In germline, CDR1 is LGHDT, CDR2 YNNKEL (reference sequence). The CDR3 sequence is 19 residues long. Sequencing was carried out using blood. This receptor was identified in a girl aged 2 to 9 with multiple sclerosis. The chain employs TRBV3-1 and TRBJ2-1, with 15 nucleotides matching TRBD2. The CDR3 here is CASSLHWAGTSGRLNEQFF. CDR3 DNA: TGTGCCAGCAGCCTACATTGGGCCGGGACTAGCGGGAGGCTCAATGAGCAGTTCTTC.